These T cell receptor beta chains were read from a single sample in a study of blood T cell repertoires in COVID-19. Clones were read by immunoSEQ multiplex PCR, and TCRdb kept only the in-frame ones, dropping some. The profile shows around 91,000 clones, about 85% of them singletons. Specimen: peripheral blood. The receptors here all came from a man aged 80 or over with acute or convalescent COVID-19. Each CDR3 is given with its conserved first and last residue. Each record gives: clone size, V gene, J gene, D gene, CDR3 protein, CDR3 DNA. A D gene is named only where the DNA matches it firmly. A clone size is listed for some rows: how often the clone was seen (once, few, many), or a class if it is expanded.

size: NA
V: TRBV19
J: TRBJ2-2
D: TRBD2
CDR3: CASTTSGSTGELFF
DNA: TGTGCCAGCACGACTAGCGGGAGTACCGGGGAGCTGTTTTTT

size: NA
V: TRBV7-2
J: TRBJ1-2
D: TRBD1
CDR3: CANSLAKGTGLGYTF
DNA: TGTGCCAACAGCTTAGCAAAAGGGACAGGCCTTGGCTACACCTTC

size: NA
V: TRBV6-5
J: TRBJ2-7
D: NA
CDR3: CASARTVNTYEQYF
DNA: TGTGCCAGCGCTAGGACAGTCAATACCTACGAGCAGTACTTC

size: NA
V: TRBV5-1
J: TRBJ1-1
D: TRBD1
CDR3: CASRDSRFEGAFF
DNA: TGCGCCAGCCGGGACAGCAGATTTGAGGGAGCTTTCTTT

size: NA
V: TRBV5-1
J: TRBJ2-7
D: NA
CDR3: CASSTLSEGAYEQYF
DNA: TGCGCCAGCAGCACCTTGAGTGAGGGGGCCTACGAGCAGTACTTC

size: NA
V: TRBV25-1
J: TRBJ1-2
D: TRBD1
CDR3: CASSVTDRGHGYTF
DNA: TGTGCCAGCAGCGTCACGGACAGGGGGCATGGCTACACCTTC

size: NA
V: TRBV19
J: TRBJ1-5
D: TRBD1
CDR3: CASSSRQGSNQPQHF
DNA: TGTGCCAGTAGTTCAAGACAGGGTAGTAATCAGCCCCAGCATTTT

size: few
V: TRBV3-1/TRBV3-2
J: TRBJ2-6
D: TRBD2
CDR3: CASSLSGSGANVLTF
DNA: TGTGCCAGCAGCTTAAGCGGGAGTGGGGCCAACGTCCTGACTTTC

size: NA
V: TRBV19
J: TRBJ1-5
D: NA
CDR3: CASSIIQASGQPQHF
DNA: TGTGCCAGTAGTATAATACAAGCGTCCGGGCAGCCCCAGCATTTT

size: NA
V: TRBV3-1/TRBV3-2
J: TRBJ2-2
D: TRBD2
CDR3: CASLTGGDPGELFF
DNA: TGTGCCAGCCTAACCGGGGGGGATCCCGGGGAGCTGTTTTTT

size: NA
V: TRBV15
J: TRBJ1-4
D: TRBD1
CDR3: CATSRGGQGNKLFF
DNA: TGTGCCACCAGCAGAGGGGGACAGGGGAATAAACTGTTTTTT

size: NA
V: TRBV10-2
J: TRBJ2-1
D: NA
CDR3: CASSRGGEQFF
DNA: TGCGCCAGCAGTCGTGGTGGCGAGCAGTTCTTC

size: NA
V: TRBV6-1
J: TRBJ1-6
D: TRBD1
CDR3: CASSDWDRDNSPLHF
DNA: TGTGCCAGCAGTGATTGGGACAGGGATAATTCACCCCTCCACTTT

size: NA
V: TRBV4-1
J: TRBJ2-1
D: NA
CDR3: CASSPPDIRNEQFF
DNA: TGCGCCAGCAGCCCACCGGACATACGGAATGAGCAGTTCTTC

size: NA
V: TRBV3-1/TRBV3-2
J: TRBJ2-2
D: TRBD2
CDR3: CASSLAGDDTGELFF
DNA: TGTGCCAGCAGCCTAGCGGGAGACGACACCGGGGAGCTGTTTTTT

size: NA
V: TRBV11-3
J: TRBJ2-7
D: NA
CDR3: CASSLDPNTREQYF
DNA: TGTGCCAGCAGCTTAGATCCCAACACCCGAGAGCAGTACTTC